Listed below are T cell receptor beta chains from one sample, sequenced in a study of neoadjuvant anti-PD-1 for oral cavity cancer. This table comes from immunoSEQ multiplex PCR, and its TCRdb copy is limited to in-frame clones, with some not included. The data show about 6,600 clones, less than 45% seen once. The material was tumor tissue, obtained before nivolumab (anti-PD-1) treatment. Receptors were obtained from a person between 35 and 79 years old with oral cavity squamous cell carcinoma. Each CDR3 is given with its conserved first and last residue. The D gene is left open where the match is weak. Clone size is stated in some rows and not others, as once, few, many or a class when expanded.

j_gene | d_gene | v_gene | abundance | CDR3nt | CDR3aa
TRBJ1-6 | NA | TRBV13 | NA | TGTGCCAGCAGGGGAGACGGGGGCGATCTCCACTTT | CASRGDGGDLHF
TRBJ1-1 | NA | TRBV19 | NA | TGTGCCAGTATCCGGAACAGGGCCGGCACTGAAGCTTTCTTT | CASIRNRAGTEAFF
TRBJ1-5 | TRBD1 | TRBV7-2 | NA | TGTGCCAGCAGCTTATCGAGACAGGGGCGCTTGGGTCAGCCCCAGCATTTT | CASSLSRQGRLGQPQHF
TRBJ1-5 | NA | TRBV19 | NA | TGTGCCAGTAGAGGGAGACACCAAGGGAGCAATCAGCCCCAGCATTTT | CASRGRHQGSNQPQHF
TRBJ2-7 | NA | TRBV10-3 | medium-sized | TGTGCCATCAGTGAGCCAAGAGGACAGTACGAGCAGTACTTC | CAISEPRGQYEQYF
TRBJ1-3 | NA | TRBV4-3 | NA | TGCGCCAGCAGCCTAGAACAGGGTTCTGGAAACACCATATATTTT | CASSLEQGSGNTIYF
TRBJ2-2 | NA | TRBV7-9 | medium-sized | TGTGCCAGCAGCTACTGGGGGGATACCGGGGAGCTGTTTTTT | CASSYWGDTGELFF
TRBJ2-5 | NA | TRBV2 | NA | TGTGCCAGCAGTGCGGTTGGGGAGACCCAGTACTTC | CASSAVGETQYF
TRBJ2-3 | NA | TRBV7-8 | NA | TGTGCCAGCAGCCTGGGTTTACCCACAGATACGCAGTATTTT | CASSLGLPTDTQYF
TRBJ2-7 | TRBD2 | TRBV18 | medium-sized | TGTGCCAGCTCACCGGGACTAGCGGGGGCCGACTACGAGCAGTACTTC | CASSPGLAGADYEQYF
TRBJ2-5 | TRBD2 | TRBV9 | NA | TGTGCCAGCAGCCCGCGGGGGGGGGAGACCCAGTACTTC | CASSPRGGETQYF
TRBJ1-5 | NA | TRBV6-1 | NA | TGTGCCAGCAGCCTAGAGCGGGTCGGAGGCCAGCCCCAGCATTTT | CASSLERVGGQPQHF
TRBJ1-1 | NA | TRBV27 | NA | TGTGCCAGCAGTACCCCCCTACGGGGACTGAACACTGAAGCTTTCTTT | CASSTPLRGLNTEAFF
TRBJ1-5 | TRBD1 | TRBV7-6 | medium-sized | TGTGCCAGCAGCTTACGAGCAGGGGGCGCAACTGGAGTTCAGCCCCAGCATTTT | CASSLRAGGATGVQPQHF
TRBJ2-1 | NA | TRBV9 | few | TGTGCCAGCAGCATATCGGGGTCCGGGGAGCAGTTCTTC | CASSISGSGEQFF
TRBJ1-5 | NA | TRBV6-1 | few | TGTGCCAGCAGTGTGAGGGGGGCTGGGATTCAGCCCCAGCATTTT | CASSVRGAGIQPQHF
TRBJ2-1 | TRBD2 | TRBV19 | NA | TGTGCCAGTCGCCTGCGGGAGAGTAATGAGCAGTTCTTC | CASRLRESNEQFF
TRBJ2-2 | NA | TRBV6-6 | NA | TGTGCCAGCAGTTATTTGGGGACCGGGGAGCTGTTTTTT | CASSYLGTGELFF
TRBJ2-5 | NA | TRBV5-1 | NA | TGCGCCAGCAGCCCGAGGGCGGGGCAAGAGACCCAGTACTTC | CASSPRAGQETQYF
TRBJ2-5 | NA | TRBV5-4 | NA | TGTGCCAGCAGCTTGGCCGGGGCCCAAGAGACCCAGTACTTC | CASSLAGAQETQYF
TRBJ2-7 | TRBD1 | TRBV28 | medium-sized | TGTGCCAGCAGTTTATCCGAGACAGGGCTGACACCGTACTTC | CASSLSETGLTPYF
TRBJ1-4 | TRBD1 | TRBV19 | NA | TGTGCCAGTAGTTCTCGGACAGGGGGCACTAGAACTAATGAAAAACTGTTTTTT | CASSSRTGGTRTNEKLFF
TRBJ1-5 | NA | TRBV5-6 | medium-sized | TGTGCCAGCAGCTTGGCCGCAGCTCAGCCCCAGCATTTT | CASSLAAAQPQHF
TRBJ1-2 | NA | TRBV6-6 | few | TGTGCCAGCACTAGGGGGGGTCGAGGCTACACCTTC | CASTRGGRGYTF
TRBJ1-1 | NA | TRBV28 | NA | TGTGCCAGCAGTTTGCGGGCAACTCCTGCTTTCTTT | CASSLRATPAFF
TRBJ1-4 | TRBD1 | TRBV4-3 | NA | TGCGCCAGCAGCCAAAAGGACAGGGGGCGTGAAAAACTGTTTTTT | CASSQKDRGREKLFF
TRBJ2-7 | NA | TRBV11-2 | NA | TGTGCCAGCAGCCTAGGGGGTGGTTCCGAGCAGTACTTC | CASSLGGGSEQYF
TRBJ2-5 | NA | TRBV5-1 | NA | TGCGCCAGCAGTTTACAGGACCCCAAGGAGACCCAGTACTTC | CASSLQDPKETQYF
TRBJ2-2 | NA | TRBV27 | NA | TGTGCCAGCAGCACCGGGCGAACCCTCGGGACCGGGGAGCTGTTTTTT | CASSTGRTLGTGELFF
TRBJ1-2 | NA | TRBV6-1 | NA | TGTGCCAGCAGGGAGACAGGCTATGGCTACACCTTC | CASRETGYGYTF
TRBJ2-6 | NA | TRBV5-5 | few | TGTGCCAGCAGCTTTCAGACAGACTCTGGGGCCAACGTCCTGACTTTC | CASSFQTDSGANVLTF
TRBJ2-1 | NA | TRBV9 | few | TGTGCCAGCAGCGTAGTGGACGCCAAGAATGAGCAGTTCTTC | CASSVVDAKNEQFF
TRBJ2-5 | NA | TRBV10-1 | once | TGCGCCAGCAGTGGACACCCGGGCAGCTTAGAGACCCAGTACTTC | CASSGHPGSLETQYF
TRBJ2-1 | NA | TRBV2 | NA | TGTGCCAGCAGTGCCCCGTATGAGCAGTTCTTC | CASSAPYEQFF
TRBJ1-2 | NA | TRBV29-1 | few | TGCAGCGTTGAAGTCTCACAGGGATCGGGTGGCTACACCTTC | CSVEVSQGSGGYTF
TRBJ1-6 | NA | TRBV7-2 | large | TGTGCCAGCAGCCCGGGGGTTCGACCCCTCCACTTT | CASSPGVRPLHF
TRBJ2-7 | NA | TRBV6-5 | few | TGTGCCAGCAGTTACCGGGGCCCCTACGAGCAGTACTTC | CASSYRGPYEQYF
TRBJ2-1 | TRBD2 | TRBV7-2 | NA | TGTGCCAGCAGCTTAAGTCTAGCGGGCAGGGCAGTTTTCTTC | CASSLSLAGRAVFF
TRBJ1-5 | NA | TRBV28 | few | TGTGCCAGCAGTTTGGCGACCGGGACTCGAAATCAGCCCCAGCATTTT | CASSLATGTRNQPQHF
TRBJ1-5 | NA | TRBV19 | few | TGTGCCACCTCTCCATTTAAACAGGGTTGGAATCAGCCCCAGCATTTT | CATSPFKQGWNQPQHF
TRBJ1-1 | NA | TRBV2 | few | TGTGCCAGCGGAAGACAGGTCGAAGCTTTCTTT | CASGRQVEAFF
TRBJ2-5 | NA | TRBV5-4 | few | TGTGCCAGCAGCTTGGCGGGTACTCAAGAGACCCAGTACTTC | CASSLAGTQETQYF
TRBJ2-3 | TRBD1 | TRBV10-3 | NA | TGTGCCATCGATGACAGGGATTCGGATACGCAGTATTTT | CAIDDRDSDTQYF
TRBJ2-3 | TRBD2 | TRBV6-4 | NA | TGTGCCAGCAGTGATTCTAGCGGGGGGGCCGTAGATACGCAGTATTTT | CASSDSSGGAVDTQYF
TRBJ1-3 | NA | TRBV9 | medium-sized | TGTGCCAGCAGCGTAGGTGTCACCTCTGGAAACACCATATATTTT | CASSVGVTSGNTIYF
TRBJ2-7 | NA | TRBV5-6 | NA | TGTGCCAGCAGCTGGGCGGGACAGAGCTCCTACGAGCAGTACTTC | CASSWAGQSSYEQYF
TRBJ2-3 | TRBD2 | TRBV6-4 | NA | TGTGCCAGCAGTGACTCGGCTAGCGGGCGGGATACGCAGTATTTT | CASSDSASGRDTQYF
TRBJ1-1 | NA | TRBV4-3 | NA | TGCGCCAGCAGCCAAGCGACATTTCGGCAGGGTGAAGCTTTCTTT | CASSQATFRQGEAFF
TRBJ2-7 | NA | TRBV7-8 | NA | TGTGCCAGCAGCCAGACCGGGGTCCTCGGGCACGAGCAGTACTTC | CASSQTGVLGHEQYF
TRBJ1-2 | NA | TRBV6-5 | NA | TGTGCCAGCAGTTACTCGAATACAGTCAACGGCTACACCTTC | CASSYSNTVNGYTF
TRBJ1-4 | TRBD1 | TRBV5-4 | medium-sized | TGTGCCAGCAGCAGAGGGGGCAAAGAAAAACTGTTTTTT | CASSRGGKEKLFF
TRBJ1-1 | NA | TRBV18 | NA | TGTGCCAGCTCACCACCTCCGGGGGGTTACACTGAAGCTTTCTTT | CASSPPPGGYTEAFF
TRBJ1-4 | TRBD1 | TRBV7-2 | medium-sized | TGTGCCAGCAGCTGGTACAGGGGTAATGAAAAACTGTTTTTT | CASSWYRGNEKLFF
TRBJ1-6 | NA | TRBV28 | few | TGTGCCAGCAGTTTCAGGGCCTCACCCCTCCACTTT | CASSFRASPLHF
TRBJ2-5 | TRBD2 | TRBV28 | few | TGTGCCAGCAGTTTAGGGGGGGGGTTCCAAGAGACCCAGTACTTC | CASSLGGGFQETQYF